The present entry profiles one TCR beta chain with its context. The data originate from a study of blood T cell repertoires in COVID-19. Deletions cut 1 base from V and 3 bases from J, with 18 bases between. CDR3 length: 17 residues. Germline V gene sequence: CDR1 SGHAT, CDR2 FQNNGV. Sequencing used immunoSEQ multiplex PCR; TCRdb keeps in-frame clones, though not all of them. The top ten clones hold approximately 3% of a sample with around 150,000 clones, over 70% of them seen once. This chain uses TRBV11-2 with TRBJ2-5, with D perhaps matching TRBD1 (6 bases). The sample consisted of peripheral blood. The sequence was obtained from a man in his 70s with acute or convalescent COVID-19. The chain's CDR3 is CASSLVPDRKSKETQYF. Written as DNA, the CDR3 is TGTGCCAGCAGCTTAGTCCCCGACAGGAAGAGTAAAGAGACCCAGTACTTC.